The T cell receptor (beta chain) under discussion was sequenced for a study of PD-1 blockade in classical Hodgkin lymphoma. General study points: Newly diagnosed and completely responding patients shared comparable baseline diversity.

The CDR3 is 12 amino acids. Germline CDR1 SGHAT, CDR2 FQNNGV. V gave up 0 bases and J gave up 7 bases, with 7 bases separating them. The time point was: cycle 4 day 1 (C4D1), after less than 7 weeks of nivolumab. All patients experienced relapse after autologous stem cell transplantation, and brentuximab vedotin exposure was variable. Turning to this clone: Its specificity is unknown.

Produced via immunoSEQ multiplex PCR; TCRdb's table is partial and in-frame only. The repertoire holds some 52,000 clones, with roughly 86% as singletons. The rearrangement uses TRBV11-2 and TRBJ2-7; D unresolved. This TCR was sampled from a human donor with classical Hodgkin lymphoma. Sample: peripheral blood mononuclear cells (PBMCs), taken before the fourth cycle of nivolumab. CDR3 region: CASSLDVVEQYF. In DNA, the CDR3 is TGTGCCAGCAGCTTAGATGTTGTGGAGCAGTACTTC.